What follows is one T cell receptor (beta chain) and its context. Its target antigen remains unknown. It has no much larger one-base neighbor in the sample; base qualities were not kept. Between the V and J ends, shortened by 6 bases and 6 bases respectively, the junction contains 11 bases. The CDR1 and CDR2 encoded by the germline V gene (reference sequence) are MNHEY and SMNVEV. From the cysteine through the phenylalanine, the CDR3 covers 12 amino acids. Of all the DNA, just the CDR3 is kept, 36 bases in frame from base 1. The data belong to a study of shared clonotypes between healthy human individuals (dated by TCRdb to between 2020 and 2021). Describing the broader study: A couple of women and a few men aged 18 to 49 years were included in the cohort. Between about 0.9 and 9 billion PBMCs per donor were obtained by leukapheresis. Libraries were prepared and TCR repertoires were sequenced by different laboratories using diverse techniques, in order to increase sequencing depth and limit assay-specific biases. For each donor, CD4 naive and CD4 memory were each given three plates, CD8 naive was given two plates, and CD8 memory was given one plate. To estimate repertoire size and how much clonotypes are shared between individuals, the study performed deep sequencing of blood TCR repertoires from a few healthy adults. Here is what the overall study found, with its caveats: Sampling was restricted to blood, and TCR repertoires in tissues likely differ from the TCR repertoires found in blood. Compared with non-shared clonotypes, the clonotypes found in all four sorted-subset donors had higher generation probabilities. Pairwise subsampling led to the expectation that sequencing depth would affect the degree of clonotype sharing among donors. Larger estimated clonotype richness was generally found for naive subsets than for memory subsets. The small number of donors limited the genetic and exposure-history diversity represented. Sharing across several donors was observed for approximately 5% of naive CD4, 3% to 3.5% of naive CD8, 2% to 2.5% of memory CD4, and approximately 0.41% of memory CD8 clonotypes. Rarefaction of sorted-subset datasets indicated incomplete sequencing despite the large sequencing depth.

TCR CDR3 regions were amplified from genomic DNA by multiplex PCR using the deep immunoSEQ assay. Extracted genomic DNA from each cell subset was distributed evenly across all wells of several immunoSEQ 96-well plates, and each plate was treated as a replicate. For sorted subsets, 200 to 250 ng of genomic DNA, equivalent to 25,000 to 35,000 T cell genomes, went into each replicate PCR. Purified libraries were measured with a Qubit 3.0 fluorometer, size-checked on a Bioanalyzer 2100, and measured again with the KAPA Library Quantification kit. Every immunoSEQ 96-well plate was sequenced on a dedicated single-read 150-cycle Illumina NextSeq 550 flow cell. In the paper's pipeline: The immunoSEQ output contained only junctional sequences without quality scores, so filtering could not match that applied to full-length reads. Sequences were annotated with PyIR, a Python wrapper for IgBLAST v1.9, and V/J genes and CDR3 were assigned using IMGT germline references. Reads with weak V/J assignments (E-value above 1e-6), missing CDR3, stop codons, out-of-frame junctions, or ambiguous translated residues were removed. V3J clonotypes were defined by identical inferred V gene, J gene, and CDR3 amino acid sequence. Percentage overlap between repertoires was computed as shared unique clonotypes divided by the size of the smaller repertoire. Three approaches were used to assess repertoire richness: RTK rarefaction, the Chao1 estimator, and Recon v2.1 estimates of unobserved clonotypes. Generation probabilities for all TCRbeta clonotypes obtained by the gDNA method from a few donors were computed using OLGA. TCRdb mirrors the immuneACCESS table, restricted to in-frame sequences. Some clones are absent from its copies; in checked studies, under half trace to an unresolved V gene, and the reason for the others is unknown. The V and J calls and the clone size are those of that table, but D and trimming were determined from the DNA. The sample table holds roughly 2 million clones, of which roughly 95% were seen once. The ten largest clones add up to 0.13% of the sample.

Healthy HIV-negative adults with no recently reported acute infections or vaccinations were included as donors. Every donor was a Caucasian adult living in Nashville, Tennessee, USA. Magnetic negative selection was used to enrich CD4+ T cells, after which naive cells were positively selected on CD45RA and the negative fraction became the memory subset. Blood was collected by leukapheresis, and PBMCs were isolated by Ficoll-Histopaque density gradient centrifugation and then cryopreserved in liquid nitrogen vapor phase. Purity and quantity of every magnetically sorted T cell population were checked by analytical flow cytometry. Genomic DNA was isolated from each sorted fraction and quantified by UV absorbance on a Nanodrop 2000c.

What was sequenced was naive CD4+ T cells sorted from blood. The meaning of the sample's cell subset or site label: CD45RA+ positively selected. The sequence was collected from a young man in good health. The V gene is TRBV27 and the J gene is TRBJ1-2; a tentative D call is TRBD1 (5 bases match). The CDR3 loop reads CASSPRGDGYTF. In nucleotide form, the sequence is TGTGCCAGCAGCCCTAGGGGAGATGGCTACACCTTC.